This T cell receptor (beta chain) emerged from a study of blood T cell repertoires in COVID-19 (dated by TCRdb to 2018 to 2021). At the level of the whole study: Samples covering the acute and convalescent phases of COVID-19 were provided by collaborators in the United States, Italy and Spain. The material from the prospective study consisted of cDNA or gDNA derived from T cells, B-cell-depleted T cells, or PBMCs. Deeply sampled blood TCRbeta repertoires from subjects exposed to, actively infected with, or recovered from COVID-19 were included in the dataset. Sample metadata almost always included a de-identified subject ID, COVID-19 status, age in years and sex. The repertoires were released in a freely available public database meant as a resource for research on the immune response to SARS-CoV-2. Where available, HLA class I and class II types were obtained from metadata supplied by the sample provider rather than from assay-based typing. The samples were drawn from the first 160 participants of the ongoing ImmuneRACE study and from some 1,300 subjects provided by 6 global collaborators. The study at large found these results: Clinical and demographic metadata were provided uncurated, with the amount varying by source and participant.

One collaborating source in Seattle enrolled patients during active infection and followed them longitudinally through the course of disease. Whole blood was collected in K2EDTA tubes by collaborating institutions according to the institutions' own protocols. Collaborator samples were shipped for TCRbeta analysis as frozen whole blood, isolated PBMCs, or DNA extracted from either sample type. The germline V gene supplies CDR1 MDHEN and CDR2 SYDVKM. Deletion took 3 bases off V and 5 bases off J, with a span of 16 bases between the germline ends. Taken from cysteine to phenylalanine, the CDR3 has 15 residues. Just CDR3 DNA is preserved here, 45 bases in frame from base 1. TCRbeta CDR3 regions were amplified from genomic DNA by means of the immunoSEQ Assay, a bias-controlled multiplex PCR. The authors' pipeline ran thus. Nucleated cell counts per sample were estimated from amplification of reference gene primers within the assay. To quantify the absolute abundance of each unique TCRbeta CDR3 rearrangement, sequence reads were collapsed and filtered. For each sample, productive Simpson clonality was calculated as the square root of Simpson's diversity index across productive rearrangements. TCRdb provides this immuneACCESS table in a form limited to in-frame rearrangements. Some clones are lacking; in checked studies, under half of them reflect an unresolved V gene, and why the rest are absent is not known. V and J calls and clone size are given by that table; D and trimming were obtained from the DNA. This sample lists approximately 70,000 clones; 80% to 95% were detected once. Around 2.6% of the sample is in the top ten clones.

Concerning this clone: Its specific antigen is unknown. Qualities for individual bases were not recorded, and no much larger clone is one base off.

Sequenced sample: peripheral blood. The rearrangement combines TRBV28 with TRBJ2-5; TRBD1 is a possible D gene, resting on 5 matching bases. This receptor was taken from a man aged 50 to 59 with COVID-19, enrolled during active disease. The CDR3 here reads CASSFNPPTVETQYF. The DNA sequence reads TGTGCCAGCAGTTTTAACCCCCCGACAGTTGAGACCCAGTACTTC.